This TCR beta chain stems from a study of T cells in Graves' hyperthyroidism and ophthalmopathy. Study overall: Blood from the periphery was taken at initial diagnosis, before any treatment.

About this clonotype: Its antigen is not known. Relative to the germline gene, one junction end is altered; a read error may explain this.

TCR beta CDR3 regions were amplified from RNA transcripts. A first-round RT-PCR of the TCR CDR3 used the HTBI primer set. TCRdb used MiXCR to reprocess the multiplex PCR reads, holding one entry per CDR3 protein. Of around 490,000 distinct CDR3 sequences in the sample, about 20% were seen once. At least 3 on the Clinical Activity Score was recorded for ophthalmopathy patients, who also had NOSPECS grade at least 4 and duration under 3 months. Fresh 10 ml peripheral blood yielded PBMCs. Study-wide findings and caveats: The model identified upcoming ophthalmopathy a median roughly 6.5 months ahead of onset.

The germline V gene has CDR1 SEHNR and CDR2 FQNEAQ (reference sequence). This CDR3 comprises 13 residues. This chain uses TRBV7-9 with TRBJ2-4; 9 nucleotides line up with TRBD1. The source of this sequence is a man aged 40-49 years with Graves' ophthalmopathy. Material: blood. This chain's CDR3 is CASRGRDRDIQCF. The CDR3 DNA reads TGTGCCAGCAGGGGCCGGGACAGGGACATTCAGTGCTTC.